The 23 T cell receptor beta chains reported below all come from one sample, sequenced in a study of sequential checkpoint blockade in melanoma. As to treatment: randomized to nivolumab then ipilimumab (arm A) or the reverse (arm B). Assay: immunoSEQ multiplex PCR; the TCRdb copy retains only in-frame clones and omits some. The sample shows about 37,000 clones, roughly 81% of them seen only once. Source: CD8+ T cells sorted from blood (inferred from file names), taken from a patient given nivolumab and ipilimumab in sequence. The receptors originated from a human donor with melanoma.

In regard to this clone: This same CDR3 is encoded by further DNA sequences in the sample. This chain uses TRBV27 with TRBJ2-7; D might be TRBD2 (6 bases). This CDR3 region has 13 residues. CDR1 is MNHEY, CDR2 SMNVEV, per germline (reference sequence). Trimming shortened V by 5 bases and J by 4 bases, and 12 bases separated the two germline ends. The CDR3 bases are TGTGCCAGCAGTCTAGGGACTTCGTACGAGCAGTACTTC. Translation gives CASSLGTSYEQYF.

The chain has TRBV7-9 and TRBJ2-5; perhaps TRBD2 as D (5 bases). Matching the DNA end better, TRBJ2-7 makes the J call doubtful. Looked up from germline, CDR1 is SEHNR and CDR2 is FQNEAQ (reference sequence). The CDR3 runs 14 residues. The CDR3 is CASSLVRELHEQYF. CDR3 nucleotide sequence: TGTGCCAGCAGCTTAGTGAGGGAGCTCCACGAGCAGTACTTC.

This clone was seen a few times. This chain links TRBV13 with TRBJ2-7, with 10 nucleotides matching TRBD1. With V trimmed by 4 bases and J by 6 bases, 6 bases remained unmatched. CDR3 size: 14 residues. Germline CDR1 is PRHDT and CDR2 is FYEKMQ (reference sequence). CDR3 in DNA: TGTGCCAGCAGCTCCCGGGACAGGGGAATCGAGCAGTACTTC. Protein: CASSSRDRGIEQYF.

The V gene is TRBV5-5, the J gene TRBJ1-5; 8 bases map to TRBD1. CDR3 size: 15 residues. Germline V gene sequence: CDR1 SGHKS, CDR2 YYEKEE (reference sequence). The V and J ends lost 0 bases and 4 bases, in that order; junction bases with no gene match: 3. The CDR3: CASSLDWTGNQPQHF. The CDR3 DNA reads as TGTGCCAGCAGCTTGGACTGGACAGGGAATCAGCCCCAGCATTTT.

The rearrangement joins TRBV6-4 to TRBJ2-1; 9 bases line up with TRBD1. The CDR3 covers 15 residues. V shed 3 bases, J shed 3 bases, and the junction held 3 bases outside the gene matches. Germline-derived CDR1 and CDR2 are MRHNA and SNTAGT. The CDR3 sequence: CASSERTGDYNEQFF. DNA of the CDR3: TGTGCCAGCAGTGAAAGGACAGGGGACTACAATGAGCAGTTCTTC.

This clone is medium-sized by share. The rearrangement links TRBV5-1 to TRBJ1-2; D remains unclear. In germline, CDR1 is SGHRS, CDR2 YFSETQ. This CDR3 region has 15 residues. Trimming left V 2 bases short and J 2 bases short, with 13 bases between. DNA of the CDR3: TGCGCCAGCAGCTTTGATGGTAGATTGAACTATGGCTACACCTTC. The encoded protein is CASSFDGRLNYGYTF.

The chain has TRBV19 and TRBJ2-7; 9 bases are a match to TRBD1. J gave up 1 base and V 4 bases, and 5 bases lay outside the gene matches. The CDR3 consists of 15 residues. Germline CDR1 is LNHDA and CDR2 is SQIVND (reference sequence). CDR3 sequence (DNA): TGTGCCAGTAGTACGGGACAGGGATTTTCCTACGAGCAGTACTTC. Its translation is CASSTGQGFSYEQYF.

This clone was observed a few times. Other DNA sequences within the sample encode an identical CDR3. The chain carries TRBV5-4 and TRBJ1-1; D is perhaps TRBD1 (5 bases). The CDR3 length is 12 residues. V lost 2 bases and J 5 bases, leaving 7 bases between the germline ends. Germline CDR1 SGHNT, CDR2 YYREEE (reference sequence). The CDR3 nucleotides read TGTGCCAGCAGCTTTGGGGGGACTGAAGCTTTCTTT. It translates to CASSFGGTEAFF.

The CDR3 reads CASSGPRGDSGNTIYF. The CDR3 bases are TGTGCCAGCAGCGGGCCCCGGGGTGACTCTGGAAACACCATATATTTT. The rearrangement uses TRBV9 and TRBJ1-3; D gene uncertain. The CDR3 loop spans 16 amino acids. V lost 3 bases and J lost 0, with 13 bases in between. The germline gives CDR1 SGDLS, CDR2 YYNGEE.

The V gene is TRBV4-1, the J gene TRBJ1-1; D is ambiguous. Germline V gene sequence: CDR1 MGHRA, CDR2 YSYEKL. The CDR3 sequence is 15 residues long. Trimming shortened V by 5 bases and J by 0 bases, and 13 bases separated the two germline ends. CDR3 sequence: CASSERRQLNTEAFF. CDR3 bases: TGCGCCAGCAGCGAAAGGCGGCAGTTGAACACTGAAGCTTTCTTT.

The chain recombines TRBV28 with TRBJ2-7, with 10 bases aligning to TRBD1. The CDR3 covers 13 residues. With 6 bases clipped from V and 6 bases from J, the junction kept 5 bases outside the gene matches. Germline V lookup: CDR1 MDHEN, CDR2 SYDVKM. CDR3 sequence reads: CASRGTGVGEQYF. The CDR3 DNA is TGTGCCAGCAGGGGGACAGGGGTGGGCGAGCAGTACTTC.

The chain combines TRBV28 with TRBJ2-2; tentative D call: TRBD2 (5 bases). The CDR3 length is 16 residues. V lost 4 bases and J lost 4, with 16 bases in between. Germline V gives CDR1 MDHEN, CDR2 SYDVKM. Written as DNA, the CDR3 is TGTGCCAGCAGTTCCGCCCGGATGGCGGGCACCGGGGAGCTGTTTTTT. Translated, it gives CASSSARMAGTGELFF.

V and J are TRBV5-1 and TRBJ2-7; maybe TRBD1 (6 bases). Germline loops: CDR1 SGHRS, CDR2 YFSETQ. The CDR3 is made up of 14 amino acids. The V end was cut by 0 bases, the J end by 2 bases, with 9 bases between. CDR3 residues: CASSLEDSTYEQYF. The CDR3 DNA follows: TGCGCCAGCAGCTTGGAGGACAGCACCTACGAGCAGTACTTC.

Only one count was recorded for this clone. The chain employs TRBV2 and TRBJ2-5; 7 bases line up with TRBD2. Germline CDR1 reads SNHLY; CDR2 reads FYNNEI. CDR3 length equals 15 residues. J lost 3 bases, V lost 7 bases, and 11 bases had no gene match. The CDR3 DNA follows: TGTGCCAGCACAGATATAGGGGACTATAAAGAGACCCAGTACTTC. Its protein is CASTDIGDYKETQYF.

The genes are TRBV11-2 and TRBJ2-7, with D possibly being TRBD1 (6 bases). This CDR3 is built from 14 residues. The ends were cut back, 5 bases at V and 7 bases at J, with 18 bases in the middle. CDR1 SGHAT and CDR2 FQNNGV come from the germline V gene. The CDR3 sequence is CASSHSGTPWEQYF. The CDR3 DNA sequence: TGTGCCAGCAGCCATTCAGGGACACCATGGGAGCAGTACTTC.

The chain carries TRBV7-9 and TRBJ2-3; D is undetermined. V was shortened by 8 bases and J by 2 bases, with 8 bases between the two germline ends. The CDR3 sequence is 12 residues long. From germline, CDR1 is SEHNR and CDR2 FQNEAQ (reference sequence). The CDR3 coding sequence is TGTGCCAGCCGTAGTCCCACAGATACGCAGTATTTT. This encodes CASRSPTDTQYF.

This chain uses TRBV9 with TRBJ2-5, with 7 nucleotides matching TRBD1. The V gene's germline CDR1 is SGDLS and CDR2 YYNGEE. There are 14 residues in the CDR3. The V gene end was trimmed by 3 bases and the J gene end by 1 base; junction bases not matched to a gene: 3. The CDR3 DNA sequence: TGTGCCAGCAGCGCTGGGACAGTCCAAGAGACCCAGTACTTC. It yields the protein CASSAGTVQETQYF.

This clone was detected once. The V and J genes are TRBV11-2 and TRBJ1-1, with unresolved D. V was pared by 6 bases and J by 9 bases, with 23 bases between. Germline CDR1 is SGHAT and CDR2 is FQNNGV. CDR3 size: 15 residues. This CDR3 reads CASSQWTGSALQAFF. Written as DNA, the CDR3 is TGTGCCAGCAGTCAATGGACGGGGAGCGCTCTTCAAGCTTTCTTT.

The chain employs TRBV5-1 and TRBJ2-2, with 8 positions matching TRBD1. Per germline, CDR1 SGHRS and CDR2 YFSETQ. V lost 4 bases, J lost 5 bases, and 13 bases stayed unmatched. This CDR3 region has 17 residues. The CDR3 DNA sequence: TGCGCCAGCAGCGGGGGATTGGGGCAGGGGGCTACCGGGGAGCTGTTTTTT. It yields the protein CASSGGLGQGATGELFF.

J is TRBJ2-7 and V is TRBV9; no clear D. There are 13 residues in the CDR3. CDR1 SGDLS and CDR2 YYNGEE come from the germline V gene. V gave up 0 bases and J gave up 2 bases, with 6 bases separating them. CDR3 in amino acids: CASSVGGTYEQYF. As DNA, the CDR3 is TGTGCCAGCAGCGTAGGAGGCACCTACGAGCAGTACTTC.

The V call is TRBV4-1, the J call TRBJ2-7; 10 positions agree with TRBD1. Germline assignment: CDR1 MGHRA and CDR2 YSYEKL. V dropped 0 bases and J dropped 6; count of bases not matched to a gene: 5. The CDR3 spans 15 residues. CDR3 region: CASSQEGTGAAEQYF. The CDR3 coding sequence is TGCGCCAGCAGCCAAGAAGGGACAGGGGCCGCCGAGCAGTACTTC.

V and J are TRBV7-8 and TRBJ2-7, with 10 nucleotides matching TRBD1. V was pared by 8 bases and J by 6 bases, with 7 bases of the junction left unmatched. CDR1 is SGHVS and CDR2 is FQNEAQ in the germline V gene. The CDR3 sequence is 13 residues long. In DNA form, the CDR3 reads TGTGCCAGCCGCCCCGGGACAGGGGCCGAGCAGTACTTC. Its protein product is CASRPGTGAEQYF. Drawing the rest from reference TRBV7-8 and TRBJ2-7, the complete variable domain is GAGVSQSPRYKVAKRGQDVALRCDPISGHVSLFWYQQALGQGPEFLTYFQNEAQLDKSGLPSDRFFAERPEGSVSTLKIQRTQQEDSAVYLCASRPGTGAEQYFGPGTRLTVT.

This clone turned up a few times. The chain employs TRBV7-2 and TRBJ2-7; 8 bases fit TRBD1. V dropped 6 bases and J dropped 2; count of bases not matched to a gene: 6. This CDR3 is built from 14 residues. CDR1 is SGHTA and CDR2 is FQGNSA in the germline V gene. The CDR3 nucleotides read TGTGCCAGCAGTCTCGACAGGGGCACCTACGAGCAGTACTTC. It is translated as CASSLDRGTYEQYF.